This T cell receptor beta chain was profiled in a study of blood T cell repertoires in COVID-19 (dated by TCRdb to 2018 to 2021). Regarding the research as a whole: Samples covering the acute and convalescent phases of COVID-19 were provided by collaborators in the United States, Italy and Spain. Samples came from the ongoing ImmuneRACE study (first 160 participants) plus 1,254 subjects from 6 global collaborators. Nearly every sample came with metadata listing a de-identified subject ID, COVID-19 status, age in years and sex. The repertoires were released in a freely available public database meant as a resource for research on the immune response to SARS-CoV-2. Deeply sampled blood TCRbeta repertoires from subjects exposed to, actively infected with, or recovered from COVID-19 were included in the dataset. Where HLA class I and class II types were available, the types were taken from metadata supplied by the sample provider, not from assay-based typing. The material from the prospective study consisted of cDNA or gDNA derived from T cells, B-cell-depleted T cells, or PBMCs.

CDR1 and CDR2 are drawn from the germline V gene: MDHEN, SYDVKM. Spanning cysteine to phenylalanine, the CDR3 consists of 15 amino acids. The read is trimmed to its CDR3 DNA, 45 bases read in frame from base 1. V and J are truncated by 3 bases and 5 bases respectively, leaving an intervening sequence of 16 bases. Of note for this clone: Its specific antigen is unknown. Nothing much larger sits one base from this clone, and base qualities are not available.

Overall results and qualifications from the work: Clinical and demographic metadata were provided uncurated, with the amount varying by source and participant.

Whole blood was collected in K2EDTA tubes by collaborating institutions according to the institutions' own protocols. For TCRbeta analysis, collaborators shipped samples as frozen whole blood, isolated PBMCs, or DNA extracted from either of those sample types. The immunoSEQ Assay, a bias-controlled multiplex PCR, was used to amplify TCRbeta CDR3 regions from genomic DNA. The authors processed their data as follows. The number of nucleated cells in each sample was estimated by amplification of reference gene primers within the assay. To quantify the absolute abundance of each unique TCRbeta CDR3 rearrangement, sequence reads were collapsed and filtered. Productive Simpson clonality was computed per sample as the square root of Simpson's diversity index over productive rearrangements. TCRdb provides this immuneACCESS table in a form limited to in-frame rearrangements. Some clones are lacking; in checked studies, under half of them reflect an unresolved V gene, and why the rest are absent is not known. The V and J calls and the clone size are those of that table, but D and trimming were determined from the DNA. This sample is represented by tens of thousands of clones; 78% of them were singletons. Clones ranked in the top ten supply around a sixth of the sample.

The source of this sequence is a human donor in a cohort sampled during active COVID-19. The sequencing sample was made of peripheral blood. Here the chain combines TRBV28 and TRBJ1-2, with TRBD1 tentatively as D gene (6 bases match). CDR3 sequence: CASSFRDIYSYGYTF. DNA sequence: TGTGCCAGCAGTTTCCGGGACATCTACTCGTATGGCTACACCTTC.